These T cell receptor beta chains were read from a single sample in a study of blood T cell repertoires in COVID-19. Profiling relied on immunoSEQ multiplex PCR, and the TCRdb table lists in-frame clones only, not all of them. This table has about 97,000 clones, about nine tenths appearing once. The material sequenced was peripheral blood. The receptors here all came from a man between 60 and 75 years old with acute or convalescent COVID-19. Each CDR3 is given with its conserved first and last residue. D genes are given only for firm matches. Part of the rows lack a size; the others show once, few, many or a class for expanded clones.

D gene	clone size	J gene	V gene	CDR3 protein	CDR3 DNA
TRBD1	few	TRBJ1-2	TRBV2	CASRATGGNNYGYTF	TGTGCCAGCAGAGCAACAGGGGGTAATAACTATGGCTACACCTTC
TRBD1	.	TRBJ1-2	TRBV9	CASSSPSTGDGYTF	TGTGCCAGCAGCTCCCCCAGTACAGGGGATGGCTACACCTTC
TRBD1	few	TRBJ1-1	TRBV5-1	CASSQGDLSEAFF	TGCGCCAGCAGTCAGGGGGATCTTTCTGAAGCTTTCTTT
.	.	TRBJ1-3	TRBV10-2	CASSEQYRSGNTIYF	TGCGCCAGCAGTGAGCAGTACCGCTCTGGAAACACCATATATTTT
.	.	TRBJ2-2	TRBV7-9	CASSPTRYTGELFF	TGTGCCAGCAGCCCAACTAGATACACCGGGGAGCTGTTTTTT
.	.	TRBJ2-4	TRBV4-1	CASSQVGSDVKNIQYF	TGCGCCAGCAGCCAAGTGGGCAGTGATGTCAAAAACATTCAGTACTTC
.	.	TRBJ1-2	TRBV3-1/TRBV3-2	CASSRGGDTGIDGYTF	TGTGCCAGCAGCCGAGGGGGGGACACAGGGATCGATGGCTACACCTTC
.	.	TRBJ1-5	TRBV27	CASSKGTSGNQPQHF	TGTGCCAGCAGCAAAGGGACAAGCGGCAATCAGCCCCAGCATTTT
.	once	TRBJ2-4	TRBV5-4	CASSPTGSKNIQYF	TGTGCCAGCAGCCCTACCGGGTCCAAAAACATTCAGTACTTC
.	once	TRBJ2-1	TRBV19	CASSSFRGTYGNEQFF	TGTGCCAGTAGCTCATTCCGAGGGACATATGGGAATGAGCAGTTCTTC
.	.	TRBJ1-2	TRBV10-1	CASGTGRDGYTF	TGCGCCAGTGGTACAGGGAGAGATGGCTACACCTTC
.	.	TRBJ2-5	TRBV5-1	CASSRGIQETQYF	TGCGCCAGCAGCCGCGGGATCCAAGAGACCCAGTACTTC
.	.	TRBJ1-5	TRBV19	CASSIWSGSGNQPQHF	TGTGCCAGTAGTATATGGTCCGGGTCGGGCAATCAGCCCCAGCATTTT
TRBD2	.	TRBJ2-5	TRBV3-1/TRBV3-2	CASSHPLAGGRETQYF	TGTGCCAGCAGCCATCCACTAGCGGGGGGGCGGGAGACCCAGTACTTC